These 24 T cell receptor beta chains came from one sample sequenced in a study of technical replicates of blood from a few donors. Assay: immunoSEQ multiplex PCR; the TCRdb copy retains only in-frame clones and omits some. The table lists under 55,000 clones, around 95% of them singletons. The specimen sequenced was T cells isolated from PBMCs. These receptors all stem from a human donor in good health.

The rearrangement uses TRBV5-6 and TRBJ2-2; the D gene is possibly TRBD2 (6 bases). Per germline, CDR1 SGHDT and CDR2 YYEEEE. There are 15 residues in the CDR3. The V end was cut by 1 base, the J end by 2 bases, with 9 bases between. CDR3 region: CASSLNGGNTGELFF. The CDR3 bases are TGTGCCAGCAGCTTGAACGGGGGAAACACCGGGGAGCTGTTTTTT.

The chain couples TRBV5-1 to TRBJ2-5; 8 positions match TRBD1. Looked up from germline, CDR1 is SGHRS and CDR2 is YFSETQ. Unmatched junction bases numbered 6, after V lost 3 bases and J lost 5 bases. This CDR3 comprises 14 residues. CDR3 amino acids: CASSYQGALETQYF. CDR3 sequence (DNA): TGCGCCAGCAGCTACCAGGGGGCATTGGAGACCCAGTACTTC.

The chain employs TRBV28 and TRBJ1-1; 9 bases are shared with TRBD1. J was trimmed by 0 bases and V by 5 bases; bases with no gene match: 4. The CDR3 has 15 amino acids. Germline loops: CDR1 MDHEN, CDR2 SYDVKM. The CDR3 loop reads CASSLGTGMNTEAFF. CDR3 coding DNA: TGTGCCAGCAGTCTGGGGACAGGGATGAACACTGAAGCTTTCTTT.

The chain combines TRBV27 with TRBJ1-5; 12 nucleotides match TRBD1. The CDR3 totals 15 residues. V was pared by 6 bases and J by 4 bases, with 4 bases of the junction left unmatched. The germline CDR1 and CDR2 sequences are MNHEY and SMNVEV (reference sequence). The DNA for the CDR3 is TGTGCCAGCAGAAGGGACAGGGGGCCTAATCAGCCCCAGCATTTT. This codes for CASRRDRGPNQPQHF.

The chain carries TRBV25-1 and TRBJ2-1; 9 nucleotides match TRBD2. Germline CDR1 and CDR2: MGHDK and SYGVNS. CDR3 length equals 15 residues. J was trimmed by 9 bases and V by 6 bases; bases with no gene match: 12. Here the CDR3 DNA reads TGTGCCAGCAGCGATAGCGGGAGTCTTCCGATTGAGCAGTTCTTC. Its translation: CASSDSGSLPIEQFF.

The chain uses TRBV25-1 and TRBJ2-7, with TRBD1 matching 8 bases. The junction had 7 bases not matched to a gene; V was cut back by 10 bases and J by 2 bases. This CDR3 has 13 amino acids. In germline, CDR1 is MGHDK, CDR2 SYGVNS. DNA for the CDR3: TGTGCCACTGAGGGACAGGCTCCCTACGAGCAGTACTTC. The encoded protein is CATEGQAPYEQYF.

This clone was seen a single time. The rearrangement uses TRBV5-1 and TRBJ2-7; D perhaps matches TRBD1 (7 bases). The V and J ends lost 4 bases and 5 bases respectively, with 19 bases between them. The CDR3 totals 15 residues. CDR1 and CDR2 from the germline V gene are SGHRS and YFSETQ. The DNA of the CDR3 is TGCGCCAGCAGCGTACGGACAGGAGGGGGGAACGAGCAGTACTTC. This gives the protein CASSVRTGGGNEQYF.

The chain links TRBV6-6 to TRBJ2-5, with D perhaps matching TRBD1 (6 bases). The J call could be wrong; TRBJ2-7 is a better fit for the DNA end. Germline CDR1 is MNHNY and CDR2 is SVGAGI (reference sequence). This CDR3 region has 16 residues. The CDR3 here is CASSRPLRGSTYEQYF. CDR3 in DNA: TGTGCCAGCAGTCGCCCCCTTAGGGGGAGTACCTACGAGCAGTACTTC.

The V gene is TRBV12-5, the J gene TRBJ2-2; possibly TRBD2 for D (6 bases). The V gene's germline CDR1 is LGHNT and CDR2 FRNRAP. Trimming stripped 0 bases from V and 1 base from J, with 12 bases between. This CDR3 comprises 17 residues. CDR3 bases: TGTGCTAGTGGTTTGGTAACGGGAGCATTGAACACCGGGGAGCTGTTTTTT. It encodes CASGLVTGALNTGELFF.

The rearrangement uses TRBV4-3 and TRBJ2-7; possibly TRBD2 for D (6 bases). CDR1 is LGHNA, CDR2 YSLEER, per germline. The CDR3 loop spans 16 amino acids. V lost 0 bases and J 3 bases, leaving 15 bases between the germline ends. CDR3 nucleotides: TGCGCCAGCAGCCAAGATTCGGGACTGGGAGGCTACGAGCAGTACTTC. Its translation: CASSQDSGLGGYEQYF.

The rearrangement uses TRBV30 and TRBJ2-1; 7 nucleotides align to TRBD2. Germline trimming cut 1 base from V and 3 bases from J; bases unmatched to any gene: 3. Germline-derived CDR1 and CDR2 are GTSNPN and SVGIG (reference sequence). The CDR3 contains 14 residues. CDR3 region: CAWSAGRLYNEQFF. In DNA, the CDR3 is TGTGCCTGGAGTGCCGGGAGGCTCTACAATGAGCAGTTCTTC.

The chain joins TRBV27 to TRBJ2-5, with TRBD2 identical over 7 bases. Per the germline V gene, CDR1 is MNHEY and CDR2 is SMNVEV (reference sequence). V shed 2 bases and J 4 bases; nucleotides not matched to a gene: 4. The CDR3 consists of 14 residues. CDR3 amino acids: CASSLAGDTETQYF. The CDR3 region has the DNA TGTGCCAGCAGTTTAGCGGGAGACACAGAGACCCAGTACTTC.

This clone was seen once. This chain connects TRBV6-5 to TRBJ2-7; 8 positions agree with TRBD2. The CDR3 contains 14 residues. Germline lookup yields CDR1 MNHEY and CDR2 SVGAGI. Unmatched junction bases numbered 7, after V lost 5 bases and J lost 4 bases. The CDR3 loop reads CASSTLAGGYEQYF. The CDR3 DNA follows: TGTGCCAGCAGTACCCTGGCGGGAGGTTACGAGCAGTACTTC.

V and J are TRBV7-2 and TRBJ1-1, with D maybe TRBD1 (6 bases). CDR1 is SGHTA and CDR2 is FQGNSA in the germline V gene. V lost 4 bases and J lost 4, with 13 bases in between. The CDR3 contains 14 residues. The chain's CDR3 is CASSYSGATTEAFF. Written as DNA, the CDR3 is TGTGCCAGCAGCTACTCAGGGGCCACCACTGAAGCTTTCTTT.

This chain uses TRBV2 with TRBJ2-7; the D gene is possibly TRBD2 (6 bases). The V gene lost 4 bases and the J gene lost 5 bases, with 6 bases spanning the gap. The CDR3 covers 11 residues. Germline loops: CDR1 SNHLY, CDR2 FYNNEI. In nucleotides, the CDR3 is TGTGCCAGCAGTGGGGGGGACGAGCAGTACTTC. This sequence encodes CASSGGDEQYF.

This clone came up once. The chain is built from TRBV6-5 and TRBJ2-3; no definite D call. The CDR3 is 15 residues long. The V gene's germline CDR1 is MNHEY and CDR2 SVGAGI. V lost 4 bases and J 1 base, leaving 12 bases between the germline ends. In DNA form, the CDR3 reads TGTGCCAGCAGTTTACGGAGCCTAGGCACAGATACGCAGTATTTT. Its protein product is CASSLRSLGTDTQYF.

The chain's CDR3 is CASSHSGGVAGLYEQYF. CDR3 DNA sequence: TGCGCCAGCAGCCACTCAGGTGGAGTAGCGGGCCTCTACGAGCAGTACTTC. The chain recombines TRBV4-1 with TRBJ2-7, with 7 bases fitting TRBD2. The CDR3 length is 17 residues. In germline, CDR1 is MGHRA, CDR2 YSYEKL. The ends lost 3 bases at V and 3 bases at J; junction bases unmatched: 14.

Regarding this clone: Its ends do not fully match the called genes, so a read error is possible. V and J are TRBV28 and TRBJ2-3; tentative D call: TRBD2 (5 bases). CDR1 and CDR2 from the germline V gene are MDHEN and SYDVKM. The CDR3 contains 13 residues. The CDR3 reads CASILASTDTQYF. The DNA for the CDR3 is TGTGCCAGCATTTTAGCGAGCACAGATACGCAGTATTTT.

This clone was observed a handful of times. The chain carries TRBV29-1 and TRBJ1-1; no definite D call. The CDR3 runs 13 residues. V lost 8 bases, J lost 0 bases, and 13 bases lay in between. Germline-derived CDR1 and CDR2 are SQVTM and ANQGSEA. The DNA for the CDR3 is TGCAGCTCTCAGAGAGGCTTGAACACTGAAGCTTTCTTT. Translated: CSSQRGLNTEAFF.

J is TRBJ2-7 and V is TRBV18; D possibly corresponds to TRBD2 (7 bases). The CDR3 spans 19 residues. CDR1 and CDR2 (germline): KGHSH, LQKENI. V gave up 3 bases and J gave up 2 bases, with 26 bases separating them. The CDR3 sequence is CASSPRGSRASGITYEQYF. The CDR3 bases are TGTGCCAGCTCACCCAGGGGAAGTCGCGCTAGCGGCATAACCTACGAGCAGTACTTC. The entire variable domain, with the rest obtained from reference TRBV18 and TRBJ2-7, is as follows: NAGVMQNPRHLVRRRGQEARLRCSPMKGHSHVYWYRQLPEEGLKFMVYLQKENIIDESGMPKERFSAEFPKEGPSILRIQQVVRGDSAAYFCASSPRGSRASGITYEQYFGPGTRLTVT.

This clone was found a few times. The CDR3 region is CASSPRGGWGGTGELFF. In nucleotides, the CDR3 is TGTGCCAGCAGCCCCCGCGGGGGTTGGGGTGGCACCGGGGAGCTGTTTTTT. The chain recombines TRBV7-3 with TRBJ2-2, with 7 bases fitting TRBD2. Germline CDR1 and CDR2: SGHTA and FQGTGA. V gave up 5 bases and J gave up 4 bases; unmatched junction bases: 13. The CDR3 length is 17 residues.

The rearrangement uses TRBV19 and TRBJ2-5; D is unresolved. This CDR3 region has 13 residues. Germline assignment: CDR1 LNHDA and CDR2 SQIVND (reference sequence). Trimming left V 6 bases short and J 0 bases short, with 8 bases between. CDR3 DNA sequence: TGTGCCAGTAGCGAAGCGAACCAAGAGACCCAGTACTTC. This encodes CASSEANQETQYF.

The chain's CDR3 is CASSPSGAGGYSPLHF. In DNA form, the CDR3 reads TGTGCCAGCAGTCCCAGTGGGGCAGGAGGGTATTCACCCCTCCACTTT. V and J are TRBV25-1 and TRBJ1-6; a weak D match, TRBD1 (5 bases). In germline, CDR1 is MGHDK, CDR2 SYGVNS. This CDR3 spans 16 amino acids. V was cut by 5 bases and J by 8 bases, with 19 bases left in between.

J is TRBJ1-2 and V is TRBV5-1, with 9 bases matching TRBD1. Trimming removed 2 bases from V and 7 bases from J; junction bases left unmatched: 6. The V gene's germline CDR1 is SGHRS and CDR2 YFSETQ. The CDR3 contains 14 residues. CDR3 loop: CASSFPGTGSGYTF. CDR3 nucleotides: TGCGCCAGCAGCTTTCCCGGGACAGGGTCTGGCTACACCTTC.